This paragraph reports one TCR beta chain. What antigen it recognizes has not been identified. No qualities accompany the bases; no much larger clone lies one base away. The immunoSEQ Assay, a bias-controlled multiplex PCR, was used to amplify TCRbeta CDR3 regions from genomic DNA. In the authors' own workflow: The number of nucleated cells in each sample was estimated from the amplification of reference gene primers within the assay. Sequence reads were collapsed and filtered to measure the absolute abundance of every unique TCRbeta CDR3 rearrangement. For each sample, productive Simpson clonality was calculated by taking the square root of Simpson's diversity index across productive rearrangements. The clones in this table, taken by TCRdb from immuneACCESS, are in-frame only. Not every clone is retained; where verified, under half of the shortfall comes from an unresolved V gene, and the cause of the rest is unknown. That table supplies the V and J calls and clone size; D and trimming were determined from the DNA. For this sample the table gives approximately 260,000 clones, of which 75% to 90% were detected only once. The top ten constitute around 7.2% of the sample.

The sample belongs to a study of blood T cell repertoires in COVID-19 (dated by TCRdb to 2018 to 2021). Broadly, across the study: Collaborator samples came from the United States, Italy and Spain and covered acute and convalescent phases of COVID-19. The material from the prospective study consisted of cDNA or gDNA derived from T cells, B-cell-depleted T cells, or PBMCs. Deeply sampled blood TCRbeta repertoires from subjects exposed to, actively infected with, or recovered from COVID-19 were included in the dataset. A freely available public database, intended as a resource for researchers studying the immune response to SARS-CoV-2, is where the repertoires were released. The samples were drawn from the first 160 participants of the ongoing ImmuneRACE study and from 1,254 subjects provided by 6 global collaborators. The sample metadata nearly always contained a de-identified subject ID, COVID-19 status, age in years and sex. Where HLA class I and class II types were available, the types were taken from metadata supplied by the sample provider, not from assay-based typing. Summary of the overall study and its limitations: How much clinical and demographic metadata was included differed by source and by participant, and the metadata was provided uncurated.

Samples from volunteer blood donors who had recovered from COVID-19 were contributed by a second Seattle source. Whole blood was collected in K2EDTA tubes by collaborating institutions according to the institutions' own protocols. For TCRbeta analysis, collaborator samples were shipped as frozen whole blood, as isolated PBMCs, or as DNA extracted from either sample type. V is clipped by 4 bases and J by 3 bases, and the sequence between their germline boundaries is 14 bases long. The CDR3 measures 15 amino acids from cysteine to phenylalanine. The kept DNA is CDR3 alone, 45 bases in frame from the first base. The germline V gene (reference sequence) specifies SEHNR as CDR1 and FQNEAQ as CDR2.

Recombination connected TRBV7-9 to TRBJ2-3; the D segment could be TRBD2, given 5 matching bases. The TCR comes from a man in his 60s who had recovered from COVID-19. The sample consisted of peripheral blood. The CDR3 here reads CASSSSGRGTDTQYF. The DNA sequence is TGTGCCAGCAGCTCCTCGGGCCGGGGAACAGATACGCAGTATTTT.